Each of the 18 T cell receptor beta chains below was sequenced from the same sample in a study of T cells in women clearing cervical HPV infection. Sequencing was performed with immunoSEQ multiplex PCR; in TCRdb, only in-frame clones are kept and a portion is missing. Found here are fewer than 35,000 clones; the top ten clones hold 3.5% to 5%. Sequenced material: blood buffy coat. Receptors were obtained from a woman between 18 and 69 years old with a cervical HPV16 infection that either progressed to CIN3+ or cleared (not recorded which).

To note about this clone: The read stops 3 residues short of the end of the CDR3; the missing end is completed from the germline J gene. V gene TRBV7-2 combines with J gene TRBJ1-2; tentatively, D is TRBD1 (5 bases). CDR3 size: 15 residues. CDR1 and CDR2 (germline): SGHTA, FQGNSA. V dropped 2 bases and J dropped 6 bases, with 16 bases sitting between them. CDR3 amino acids: CASSLKASTVHGYTF. CDR3 DNA (partial): TGTGCCAGCAGCTTAAAGGCCTCGACAGTGCATGGC.

Of note for this clone: The read comes to an end 3 residues before the CDR3 does, leaving the germline J gene to fill in the end. The V gene is TRBV7-2, the J gene TRBJ1-1; 7 bases are a match to TRBD1. CDR1 SGHTA and CDR2 FQGNSA come from the germline V gene. The CDR3 covers 15 residues. The CDR3 loop is CASSLMDRSSYEAFF. CDR3 DNA (partial): TGTGCCAGCAGCCTGATGGACAGGAGTTCCTACGAG.

To note about this clone: The sequenced fragment ends 3 residues before the CDR3 boundary, so the rest is inferred from the germline J gene. The V call is TRBV7-2, the J call TRBJ1-2; D may be TRBD1 (5 bases). The germline gives CDR1 SGHTA, CDR2 FQGNSA. This CDR3 contains 14 residues. CDR3 in amino acids: CASSLGRGTDTYTF. The part of the CDR3 DNA that was read is TGTGCCAGCAGCTTAGGGCGGGGCACAGATACC.

Concerning this clone itself: The read falls 3 residues short of the CDR3 end, and the missing part is taken from the germline J gene. The chain employs TRBV5-1 and TRBJ1-2; D unresolved. The length of the CDR3 is 14 residues. Germline V gene sequence: CDR1 SGHRS, CDR2 YFSETQ. The CDR3 here is CASSPLRVQETYTF. The CDR3 DNA, read in part, is TGCGCCAGCAGCCCCCTGCGGGTTCAAGAGACC.

Notes on this clone: With the read ending 3 residues before the CDR3 end, the germline J gene is used to fill in that end. V usage is TRBV2 and J usage is TRBJ1-5; a weak D match, TRBD1 (5 bases). This CDR3 spans 14 amino acids. Germline CDR1 reads SNHLY; CDR2 reads FYNNEI. The ends were cut back, 3 bases at V and 3 bases at J, with 9 bases in the middle. The DNA read from the CDR3 is TGTGCCAGCAGTGAGGAGGGGCACAATCAGCCC. Its translation: CASSEEGHNQP. The CDR3 as a whole reads CASSEEGHNQPQHF.

Worth noting for this clone: The observed sequence ends 3 residues before the CDR3 terminus, with the missing tail filled in from the germline J gene. The chain uses TRBV7-9 and TRBJ1-1; D is ambiguous. Germline V CDR1 and CDR2: SEHNR, FQNEAQ (reference sequence). Trimming took off 7 bases at V and 1 base at J, with 13 bases between the two ends. The CDR3 has 14 amino acids. CDR3 bases read: TGTGCCAGCATCCCACTACAAGGGAACACTGAA. Protein: CASIPLQGNTE. The full CDR3 reads CASIPLQGNTEAFF.

Worth noting for this clone: The read ends 3 residues early relative to the CDR3; the germline J gene fills the gap. V usage is TRBV7-7 and J usage is TRBJ2-5, with D possibly being TRBD1 (5 bases). Germline values: CDR1 SSHAT, CDR2 FNYEAQ (reference sequence). This CDR3 has 13 residues. The V gene lost 5 bases and the J gene lost 1 base, with 8 bases spanning the gap. CDR3 DNA, as far as it was read: TGTGCCAGCAGCCAAGACAGCCAAGAGACC. This translates into CASSQDSQET. The full CDR3 protein is CASSQDSQETQYF.

About this clone itself: The read ends 3 residues before the CDR3 terminus; that terminus is restored from the germline J gene. This rearrangement joins TRBV19 to TRBJ1-1, with 8 nucleotides matching TRBD1. The CDR3 runs 13 residues. CDR1 is LNHDA, CDR2 SQIVND, per germline (reference sequence). The part of the CDR3 DNA that was read is TGTGCCAGTAGTATAGTCGACAGGGGCGAA. This translates into CASSIVDRGE. Given in full, the CDR3 is CASSIVDRGEAFF.

Notes on this clone: The observed sequence ends 3 residues before the CDR3 terminus, with the missing tail filled in from the germline J gene. The genes are TRBV5-6 and TRBJ2-2, with D possibly called TRBD1 or TRBD2 (6 bases each). This CDR3 comprises 15 residues. Per the germline V gene, CDR1 is SGHDT and CDR2 is YYEEEE. CDR3 bases read: TGTGCCAGCAGCCCGGAGGGAATGGGGGCCAACGTG. Encoded protein: CASSPEGMGANV. The CDR3 in its entirety is CASSPEGMGANVLFF.

A word on this clone: The read terminates 3 residues before the CDR3 end, so the remaining end is supplied by the germline J gene. V and J are TRBV30 and TRBJ2-3; tentatively, D is TRBD2 (6 bases). The CDR3 covers 16 residues. Germline V gene sequence: CDR1 GTSNPN, CDR2 SVGIG (reference sequence). The CDR3 DNA, read in part, is TGTGCCTGGAGTACTCAGCGGGCAACAAACCAAGAGACG. Translated: CAWSTQRATNQET. Given in full, the CDR3 is CAWSTQRATNQETQYF.

To note about this clone: The read ends 3 residues shy of where the CDR3 ends; the end is completed using the germline J gene. Other DNA sequences in this sample translate to the same CDR3. The V gene is TRBV7-9, the J gene TRBJ2-3; perhaps TRBD2 as D (6 bases). The length of the CDR3 is 14 residues. Between the trimmed V and J ends, which lost 4 bases and 0 bases, there was a span of 8 bases. The germline V gene has CDR1 SEHNR and CDR2 FQNEAQ (reference sequence). This chain's CDR3 is CASSSRGSTDTQYF. The sequenced part of the CDR3 DNA is TGTGCCAGCAGCTCACGGGGGAGCACAGATACG. Looking up the rest from reference TRBV7-9 and TRBJ2-3 gives the full variable domain: DTGVSQNPRHKITKRGQNVTFRCDPISEHNRLYWYRQTLGQGPEFLTYFQNEAQLEKSRLLSDRFSAERPKGSFSTLEIQRTEQGDSAMYLCASSSRGSTDTQYFGPGTRLTVL.

Of note for this clone: The observed sequence ends 3 residues before the CDR3 terminus, with the missing tail filled in from the germline J gene. The V and J genes are TRBV2 and TRBJ1-5, with a tentative D call TRBD1 (5 bases). CDR3 length equals 14 residues. Trimming stripped 4 bases from V and 2 bases from J, with 9 bases between. CDR1 is SNHLY, CDR2 FYNNEI, per germline. The DNA read from the CDR3 is TGTGCCAGCAGTGGGGGGGTGGGCAATCAGCCC. Translation gives CASSGGVGNQP. The full CDR3 sequence reads CASSGGVGNQPQHF. The complete variable domain, with remaining parts taken from reference TRBV2 and TRBJ1-5, reads EPEVTQTPSHQVTQMGQEVILRCVPISNHLYFYWYRQILGQKVEFLVSFYNNEISEKSEIFDDQFSVERPDGSNFTLKIRSTKLEDSAMYFCASSGGVGNQPQHFGDGTRLSIL.

About this clone: From the germline J gene comes the end of the CDR3, since the read stops 3 residues before it. The V gene is TRBV18, the J gene TRBJ1-1; weak D call: TRBD1 (6 bases). CDR1 and CDR2 from the germline V gene are KGHSH and LQKENI. The CDR3 covers 16 residues. Trimming took 4 bases from V and 4 from J, leaving 19 bases between them. Partial CDR3 DNA: TGTGCCAGCTCACAGATACGAACAGGGAGTGGCACTGAA. This gives the protein CASSQIRTGSGTE. The whole CDR3 reads CASSQIRTGSGTEAFF. The variable domain in full, completed from reference TRBV18 and TRBJ1-1, reads NAGVMQNPRHLVRRRGQEARLRCSPMKGHSHVYWYRQLPEEGLKFMVYLQKENIIDESGMPKERFSAEFPKEGPSILRIQQVVRGDSAAYFCASSQIRTGSGTEAFFGQGTRLTVV.

Concerning this clone itself: From the germline J gene comes the end of the CDR3, since the read stops 3 residues before it. This chain links TRBV18 with TRBJ1-5; TRBD1 aligns across 9 bases. The CDR3 spans 15 residues. The V gene end was trimmed by 6 bases and the J gene end by 6 bases; junction bases not matched to a gene: 9. CDR1 and CDR2 from the germline V gene are KGHSH and LQKENI. CDR3 DNA (partial): TGTGCCAGCTCCCCCGGGACAGGGCAGGTTCAGCCC. Translating it yields CASSPGTGQVQP. The full CDR3 reads CASSPGTGQVQPQHF.

Comments on this clone: From the germline J gene comes the end of the CDR3, since the read stops 3 residues before it. This sequence joins TRBV7-2 and TRBJ2-3, with D perhaps matching TRBD2 (5 bases). The CDR3 length is 11 residues. Germline-derived CDR1 and CDR2 are SGHTA and FQGNSA. Here the CDR3 reads CASSLGGSQYF. The sequenced CDR3 bases are TGTGCCAGCAGCTTAGGAGGGTCG.

Worth noting for this clone: Coverage ceases 3 residues before the CDR3 finishes, and the germline J gene fills in the end. The chain carries TRBV19 and TRBJ2-1; TRBD2 might be the D (6 bases). The CDR3 totals 14 residues. Looked up from germline, CDR1 is LNHDA and CDR2 is SQIVND (reference sequence). The V end was cut by 6 bases, the J end by 9 bases, with 18 bases between. The sequenced CDR3 bases are TGTGCCAGTAGGGGACTCCCAACCTCGGGTGAG. This codes for CASRGLPTSGE. The whole CDR3 protein reads CASRGLPTSGEQFF.

As concerns this clone: Sequencing ends 3 residues short of the CDR3 end; the germline J gene provides the rest. J is TRBJ2-1 and V is TRBV5-6; TRBD2 matches at 7 bases. The junction had 9 bases not matched to a gene; V was cut back by 2 bases and J by 7 bases. This CDR3 is built from 15 residues. Germline V gives CDR1 SGHDT, CDR2 YYEEEE. This CDR3 is CASSFTAGVMNEQFF. The CDR3 DNA, read in part, is TGTGCCAGCAGCTTTACGGCGGGAGTAATGAATGAG.

A remark on this clone: The read gets to within 3 residues of the CDR3 end, and the germline J gene fills in the rest. The chain recombines TRBV19 with TRBJ1-2; 11 bases line up with TRBD1. CDR1 is LNHDA, CDR2 SQIVND, per germline (reference sequence). After removal of 3 bases from V and 5 bases from J, the junction contained 2 bases not matched to a gene. The CDR3 has 14 amino acids. The CDR3 here is CASSIGQGAYGYTF. CDR3 DNA (partial): TGTGCCAGTAGTATTGGACAGGGGGCATATGGC.